This passage covers 10 T cell receptor beta chains from one sample sequenced in a study of cytomegalovirus exposure and HLA in healthy donors. The PCR employed 60 Vbeta primers together with 13 Jbeta primers. Some clones are missing from TCRdb's copy, which holds only in-frame ones; the method was immunoSEQ multiplex PCR. The sample lists about 200,000 clones; 82% were seen once. The sequencing sample was made of PBMCs. These receptors all stem from a boy younger than 10 in good health and CMV-seronegative.

The rearrangement joins TRBV5-1 to TRBJ2-1; 9 positions agree with TRBD1. The J segment lost 4 bases and the V segment lost 2 bases, leaving 4 bases of the junction unmatched. The CDR3 extends over 15 amino acids. Germline V CDR1 and CDR2: SGHRS, YFSETQ. The CDR3 loop is CASSFRDREYNEQFF. CDR3 nucleotide sequence: TGCGCCAGCAGCTTCCGGGACAGGGAATACAATGAGCAGTTCTTC.

This chain links TRBV11-2 with TRBJ2-1; 12 bases fit TRBD2. Germline values: CDR1 SGHAT, CDR2 FQNNGV. This CDR3 has 15 residues. Trimming removed 3 bases from V and 7 bases from J; junction bases left unmatched: 4. CDR3 region: CASSFSSGGANEQFF. For the CDR3, the DNA is TGTGCCAGCAGCTTCTCTAGCGGGGGGGCGAATGAGCAGTTCTTC.

A single count supports this clone. The CDR3 nucleotides are TGCAGCGTTGGGCAGGCCGAGCAGTACTTC. Amino acids: CSVGQAEQYF. V usage is TRBV29-1 and J usage is TRBJ2-7, with D unresolved. Germline V lookup: CDR1 SQVTM, CDR2 ANQGSEA. The CDR3 is 10 amino acids. V was pared by 4 bases and J by 6 bases, with 7 bases between.

The chain is built from TRBV20-1 and TRBJ1-2; D may be TRBD1 (5 bases). The V end lost 6 bases, the J end lost 11 bases, and 16 bases lay between the germline ends. The CDR3 is 11 residues long. The germline CDR1 and CDR2 sequences are DFQATT and SNEGSKA (reference sequence). The CDR3 protein is CSASGHGGYTF. The CDR3 DNA reads as TGCAGTGCCAGCGGACATGGGGGGTACACCTTC.

This clone has only one observation. The chain uses TRBV19 and TRBJ2-1; maybe TRBD1 (6 bases). V gave up 5 bases and J gave up 7 bases, with 27 bases separating them. Germline-derived CDR1 and CDR2 are LNHDA and SQIVND (reference sequence). This CDR3 comprises 18 residues. In DNA, the CDR3 is TGTGCCAGTAGTCCTGACGGTAGGGGGTTCACCCACGTAAATGAGCAGTTCTTC. Encoded protein: CASSPDGRGFTHVNEQFF.

V usage is TRBV28 and J usage is TRBJ1-2; weak D call: TRBD1 (5 bases). In germline, CDR1 is MDHEN, CDR2 SYDVKM. V lost 5 bases to trimming and J lost 8 bases, with 15 bases between them. This CDR3 has 13 residues. CDR3 nucleotides: TGTGCCAGCAGTCTTTCTTCCCGACAGGGCTACACCTTC. Its protein is CASSLSSRQGYTF.

This clone was observed a single time. V is TRBV6-5 and J is TRBJ1-5; D is ambiguous. This CDR3 is built from 14 residues. Germline V gene lookup returns CDR1 MNHEY and CDR2 SVGAGI. V lost 8 bases and J lost 5, with 16 bases in between. CDR3 region: CASGPGGGDQPQHF. CDR3 DNA: TGTGCCAGCGGCCCCGGCGGCGGGGATCAGCCCCAGCATTTT.

V is TRBV10-2 and J is TRBJ2-6; D perhaps matches TRBD2 (5 bases). Per germline, CDR1 WSHSY and CDR2 SAAADI. Trimming pared 6 bases from V and 0 bases from J, leaving 6 bases between. This CDR3 spans 14 amino acids. The CDR3 bases are TGCGCCAGCAGGGACTTCTCTGGGGCCAACGTCCTGACTTTC. Translating gives CASRDFSGANVLTF.

The CDR3 loop is CASRWSGGNTGELFF. CDR3 in DNA: TGTGCCAGCAGGTGGAGCGGGGGGAACACCGGGGAGCTGTTTTTT. The chain carries TRBV2 and TRBJ2-2; 8 nucleotides agree with TRBD2. Germline-derived CDR1 and CDR2 are SNHLY and FYNNEI. The CDR3 contains 15 residues. J lost 1 base, V lost 6 bases, and 4 bases had no gene match.

This sequence joins TRBV10-3 and TRBJ1-5; weak D call: TRBD1 (5 bases). Looked up from germline, CDR1 is ENHRY and CDR2 is SYGVKD. Between the trimmed V and J ends, which lost 7 bases and 4 bases, there was a span of 11 bases. The CDR3 runs to 13 residues. Here the CDR3 DNA reads TGTGCCATCACCGGAGGGGAAAATCAGCCCCAGCATTTT. This encodes CAITGGENQPQHF.